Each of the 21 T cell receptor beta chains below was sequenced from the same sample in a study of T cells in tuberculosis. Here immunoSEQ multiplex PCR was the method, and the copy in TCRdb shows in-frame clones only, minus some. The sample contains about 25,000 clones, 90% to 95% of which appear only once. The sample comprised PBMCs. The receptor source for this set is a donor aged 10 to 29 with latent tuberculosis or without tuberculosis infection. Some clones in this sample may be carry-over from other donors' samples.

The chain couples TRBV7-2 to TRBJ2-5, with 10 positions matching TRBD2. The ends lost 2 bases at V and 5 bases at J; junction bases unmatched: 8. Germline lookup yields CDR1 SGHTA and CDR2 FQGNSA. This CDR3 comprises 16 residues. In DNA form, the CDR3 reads TGTGCCAGCAGCTTAACCCTAGCGGGAGTGCGGGAGACCCAGTACTTC. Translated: CASSLTLAGVRETQYF.

The CDR3 DNA sequence: TGTGCCAGCAGTGCCCTTGGGCCGAACACTGAAGCTTTCTTT. The encoded protein is CASSALGPNTEAFF. The genes are TRBV27 and TRBJ1-1; the D is unclear. Germline V gene data show CDR1 as MNHEY and CDR2 as SMNVEV (reference sequence). This CDR3 is built from 14 residues. Deletions cut 5 bases from V and 1 base from J, with 11 bases between.

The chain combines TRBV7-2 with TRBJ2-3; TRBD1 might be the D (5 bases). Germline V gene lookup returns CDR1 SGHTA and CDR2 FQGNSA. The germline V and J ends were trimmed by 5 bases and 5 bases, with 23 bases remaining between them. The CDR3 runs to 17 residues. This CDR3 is CASSPRPFQGRVDTQYF. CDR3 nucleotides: TGTGCCAGCAGCCCGAGACCCTTTCAGGGAAGGGTAGATACGCAGTATTTT.

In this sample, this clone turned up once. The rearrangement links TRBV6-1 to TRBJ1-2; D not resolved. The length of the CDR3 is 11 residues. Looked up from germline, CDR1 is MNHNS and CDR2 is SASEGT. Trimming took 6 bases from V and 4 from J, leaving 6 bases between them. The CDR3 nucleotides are TGTGCCAGCAGGGCGGGCTATGGCTACACCTTC. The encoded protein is CASRAGYGYTF.

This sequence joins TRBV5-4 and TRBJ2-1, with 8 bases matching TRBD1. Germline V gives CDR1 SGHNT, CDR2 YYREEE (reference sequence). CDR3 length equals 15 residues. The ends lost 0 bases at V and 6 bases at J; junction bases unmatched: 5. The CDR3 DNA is TGTGCCAGCAGCTTGGGACAGGGGATAGGCAATGAGCAGTTCTTC. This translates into CASSLGQGIGNEQFF. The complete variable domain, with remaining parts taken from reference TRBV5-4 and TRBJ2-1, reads ETGVTQSPTHLIKTRGQQVTLRCSSQSGHNTVSWYQQALGQGPQFIFQYYREEENGRGNFPPRFSGLQFPNYSSELNVNALELDDSALYLCASSLGQGIGNEQFFGPGTRLTVL.

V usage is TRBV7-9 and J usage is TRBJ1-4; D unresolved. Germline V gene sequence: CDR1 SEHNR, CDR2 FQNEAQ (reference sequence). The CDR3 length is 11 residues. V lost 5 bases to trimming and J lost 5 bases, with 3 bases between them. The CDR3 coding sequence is TGTGCCAGCAGCCAGAATGAAAAACTGTTTTTT. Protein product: CASSQNEKLFF.

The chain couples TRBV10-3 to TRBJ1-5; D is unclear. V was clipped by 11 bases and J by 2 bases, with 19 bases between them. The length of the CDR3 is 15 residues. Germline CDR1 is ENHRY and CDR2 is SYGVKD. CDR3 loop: CAVGDPGIGNQPQHF. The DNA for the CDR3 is TGTGCCGTAGGCGATCCGGGGATTGGCAATCAGCCCCAGCATTTT.

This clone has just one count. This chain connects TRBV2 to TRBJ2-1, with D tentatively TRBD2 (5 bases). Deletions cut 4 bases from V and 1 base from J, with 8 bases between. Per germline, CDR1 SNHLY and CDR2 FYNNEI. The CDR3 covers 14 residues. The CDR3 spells CASSVRGSYNEQFF. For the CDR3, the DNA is TGTGCCAGCAGTGTACGGGGTTCCTACAATGAGCAGTTCTTC.

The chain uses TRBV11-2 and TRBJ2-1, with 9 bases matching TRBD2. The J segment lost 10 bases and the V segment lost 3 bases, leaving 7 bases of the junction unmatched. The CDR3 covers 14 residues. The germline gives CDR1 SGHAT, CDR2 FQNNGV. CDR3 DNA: TGTGCCAGCAGCTTCGAGCGGGGGGTAGGGGAGCAGTTCTTC. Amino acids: CASSFERGVGEQFF.

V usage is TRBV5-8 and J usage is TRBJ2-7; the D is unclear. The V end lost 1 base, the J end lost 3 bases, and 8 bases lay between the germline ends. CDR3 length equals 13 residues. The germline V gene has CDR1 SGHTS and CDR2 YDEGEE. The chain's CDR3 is CASSLNYGYEQYF. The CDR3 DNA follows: TGTGCCAGCAGCTTGAACTACGGCTACGAGCAGTACTTC.

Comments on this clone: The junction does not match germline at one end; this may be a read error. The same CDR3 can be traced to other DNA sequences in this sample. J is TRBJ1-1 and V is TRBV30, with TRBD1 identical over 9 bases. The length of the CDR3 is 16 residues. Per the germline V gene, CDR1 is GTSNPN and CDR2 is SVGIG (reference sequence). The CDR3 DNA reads TGCGCCTGGAGTGTACGGACAGGGGTAGGGAACACTGAAGCTTTCTTT. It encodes CAWSVRTGVGNTEAFF.

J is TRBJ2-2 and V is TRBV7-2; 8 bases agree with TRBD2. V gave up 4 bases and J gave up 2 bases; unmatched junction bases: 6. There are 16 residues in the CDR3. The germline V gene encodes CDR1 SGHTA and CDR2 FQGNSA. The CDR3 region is CASSYRSGGNTGELFF. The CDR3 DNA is TGTGCCAGCAGCTACCGAAGCGGGGGTAACACCGGGGAGCTGTTTTTT.

CDR3 loop: CASSPTDPNEKLFF. The CDR3 DNA sequence: TGTGCCAGCTCACCGACAGACCCGAATGAAAAACTGTTTTTT. The chain combines TRBV18 with TRBJ1-4; D is perhaps TRBD1 (5 bases). The CDR3 runs 14 residues. V was cut by 3 bases and J by 5 bases, with 10 bases left in between. CDR1 is KGHSH and CDR2 is LQKENI in the germline V gene.

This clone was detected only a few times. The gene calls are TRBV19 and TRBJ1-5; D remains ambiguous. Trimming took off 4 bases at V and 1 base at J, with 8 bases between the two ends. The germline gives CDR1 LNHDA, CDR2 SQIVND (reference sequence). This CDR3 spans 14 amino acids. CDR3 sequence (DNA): TGTGCCAGTAGTACGCACACGAGCAATCAGCCCCAGCATTTT. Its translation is CASSTHTSNQPQHF. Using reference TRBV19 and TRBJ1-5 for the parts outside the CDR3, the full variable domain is DGGITQSPKYLFRKEGQNVTLSCEQNLNHDAMYWYRQDPGQGLRLIYYSQIVNDFQKGDIAEGYSVSREKKESFPLTVTSAQKNPTAFYLCASSTHTSNQPQHFGDGTRLSIL.

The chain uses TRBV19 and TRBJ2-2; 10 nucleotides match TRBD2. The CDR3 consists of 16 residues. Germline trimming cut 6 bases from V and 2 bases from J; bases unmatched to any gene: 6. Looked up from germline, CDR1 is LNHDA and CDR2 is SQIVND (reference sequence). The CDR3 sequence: CASSALAGINTGELFF. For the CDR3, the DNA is TGTGCCAGTAGCGCACTAGCGGGGATAAACACCGGGGAGCTGTTTTTT.

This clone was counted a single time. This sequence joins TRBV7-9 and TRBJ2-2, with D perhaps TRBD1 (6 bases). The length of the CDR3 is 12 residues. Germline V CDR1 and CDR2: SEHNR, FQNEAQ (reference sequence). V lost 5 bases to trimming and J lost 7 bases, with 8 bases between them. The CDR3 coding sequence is TGTGCCAGCAGCAGACAGGACGGGGAGCTGTTTTTT. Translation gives CASSRQDGELFF.

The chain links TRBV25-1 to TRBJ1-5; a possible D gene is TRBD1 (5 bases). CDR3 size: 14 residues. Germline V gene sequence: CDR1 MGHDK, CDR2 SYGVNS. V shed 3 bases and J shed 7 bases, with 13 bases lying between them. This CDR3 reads CASSDVTDNQPQHF. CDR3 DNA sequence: TGTGCCAGCAGTGACGTGACGGACAACCAGCCCCAGCATTTT.

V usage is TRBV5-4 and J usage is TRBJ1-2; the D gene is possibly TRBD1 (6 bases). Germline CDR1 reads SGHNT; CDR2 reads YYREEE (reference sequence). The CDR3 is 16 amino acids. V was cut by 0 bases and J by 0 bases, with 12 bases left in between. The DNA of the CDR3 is TGTGCCAGCAGCTTGGCGGACAGACCATCTAACTATGGCTACACCTTC. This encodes CASSLADRPSNYGYTF.

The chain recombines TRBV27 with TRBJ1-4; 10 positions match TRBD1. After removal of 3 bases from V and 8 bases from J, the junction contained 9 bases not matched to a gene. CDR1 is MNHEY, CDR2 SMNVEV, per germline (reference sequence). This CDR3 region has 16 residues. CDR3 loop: CASSLLTGTGDEKLFF. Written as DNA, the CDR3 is TGTGCCAGCAGTTTGCTCACCGGGACAGGGGACGAAAAACTGTTTTTT.

As DNA, the CDR3 is TGTGCCAGCAGTGATACAGCGAACACTGAAGCTTTCTTT. This translates into CASSDTANTEAFF. This chain links TRBV6-1 with TRBJ1-1; no clear D. The germline V gene has CDR1 MNHNS and CDR2 SASEGT. The length of the CDR3 is 13 residues. The V end lost 3 bases, the J end lost 1 base, and 6 bases lay between the germline ends.

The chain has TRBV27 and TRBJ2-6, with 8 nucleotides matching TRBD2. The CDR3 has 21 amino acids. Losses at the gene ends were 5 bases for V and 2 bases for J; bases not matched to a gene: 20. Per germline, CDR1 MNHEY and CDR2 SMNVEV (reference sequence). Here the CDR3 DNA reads TGTGCCAGCAGTAGGCCTGAGGCTAGCGGGCCCTACCGGGCTGGGGCCAACGTCCTGACTTTC. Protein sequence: CASSRPEASGPYRAGANVLTF.